The next 28 T cell receptor beta chains were all read from a single sample in a study of T-cell reconstitution after alpha-beta-depleted transplantation in children. A TCRbeta library incorporating unique molecular identifiers was prepared. TCRdb recomputed calls from the PCR reads with MiXCR, one row per CDR3 protein. This sample has about 200,000 distinct CDR3 sequences, with approximately 15% found just once. The material sequenced was PBMCs, mostly from graft donor cells, taken 360 days after TCRalphabeta/CD19-depleted stem cell transplant. The receptors shown here come from a male patient between 2 and 15 years old who had a stem cell transplant for acute lymphoblastic leukemia, so the T cells may come from the graft donor.

This clonotype was picked up a small number of times. The chain joins TRBV19 to TRBJ1-1, with D tentatively TRBD1 (5 bases). With 4 bases removed from V and 1 base from J, the gap between germline ends came to 10 bases. Germline V gene lookup returns CDR1 LNHDA and CDR2 SQIVND (reference sequence). The CDR3 is 14 amino acids. The CDR3 nucleotides read TGTGCCAGTAGTACCTCAGGGTGGAACACTGAAGCTTTCTTT. Amino acids: CASSTSGWNTEAFF.

This chain links TRBV12-3 or TRBV12-4 with TRBJ1-6; TRBD1 matches at 7 bases. Unmatched junction bases numbered 9, after V lost 6 bases and J lost 10 bases. This CDR3 is 14 amino acids long. The CDR3 spells CASSMYRGESPLHF. The CDR3 DNA sequence: TGTGCCAGCAGCATGTACAGGGGTGAGTCACCCCTCCACTTT.

This clonotype has ten or more counts. This rearrangement joins TRBV12-3 or TRBV12-4 to TRBJ2-5, with D unresolved. The length of the CDR3 is 10 residues. V lost 1 base and J lost 6, with 0 bases in between. The CDR3 here is CASSLETQYF. As DNA, the CDR3 is TGTGCCAGCAGTTTAGAGACCCAGTACTTC.

The chain is built from TRBV12-3 or TRBV12-4 and TRBJ1-4; no definite D call. The CDR3 runs 14 residues. V was pared by 1 base and J by 8 bases, with 11 bases between. The CDR3 spells CASSLGHDGEKLFF. The CDR3 DNA follows: TGTGCCAGCAGTTTAGGGCACGACGGGGAAAAACTGTTTTTT.

This clonotype was picked up a small number of times. The chain uses TRBV30 and TRBJ2-7; TRBD2 is a possible D gene (5 bases). Trimming shortened V by 0 bases and J by 3 bases, and 12 bases separated the two germline ends. Per germline, CDR1 GTSNPN and CDR2 SVGIG (reference sequence). This CDR3 region has 14 residues. CDR3 DNA: TGTGCCTGGAGTGTGGTCGGGAAAGGCTACGAGCAGTACTTC. Translation: CAWSVVGKGYEQYF.

This clonotype was detected only a few times. The CDR3 sequence: CASSPVLRGVSYEQYF. The CDR3 DNA follows: TGTGCCAGCAGTCCCGTCTTGCGGGGGGTCTCCTACGAGCAGTACTTC. The J gene is TRBJ2-7, the V gene TRBV28; 8 positions agree with TRBD2. The CDR3 totals 16 residues. Per the germline V gene, CDR1 is MDHEN and CDR2 is SYDVKM. V trimming: 5 bases; J trimming: 0 bases; junction bases outside the gene matches: 9.

This clonotype was picked up a small number of times. This chain joins TRBV9 and TRBJ2-6; D ambiguous. The CDR3 covers 16 residues. V was shortened by 2 bases and J by 1 base, with 10 bases between the two germline ends. Per germline, CDR1 SGDLS and CDR2 YYNGEE. The CDR3 region is CASSVPGPSGANVLTF. The CDR3 bases are TGTGCCAGCAGCGTCCCGGGTCCTTCTGGGGCCAACGTCCTGACTTTC.

This clonotype was seen a handful of times. The chain links TRBV4-3 to TRBJ2-2; D is unclear. The germline gives CDR1 LGHNA, CDR2 YSLEER. The V end lost 0 bases, the J end lost 4 bases, and 12 bases lay between the germline ends. The CDR3 sequence is 16 residues long. The CDR3 nucleotides are TGCGCCAGCAGCCAAGAACGGCTAGTGGGCACCGGGGAGCTGTTTTTT. Translated: CASSQERLVGTGELFF.

The chain recombines TRBV29-1 with TRBJ2-7, with TRBD1 identical over 8 bases. Unmatched junction bases numbered 10, after V lost 2 bases and J lost 4 bases. The germline V gene has CDR1 SQVTM and CDR2 ANQGSEA. CDR3 length equals 15 residues. The CDR3 nucleotides read TGCAGCGTTGAATTTGTTTCAGGGGGCGAATACGAGCAGTACTTC. Residues: CSVEFVSGGEYEQYF.

This clonotype has more than one count but fewer than ten. The J gene is TRBJ2-1, the V gene TRBV7-2; 11 bases agree with TRBD1. This CDR3 has 17 amino acids. CDR1 and CDR2 (germline): SGHTA, FQGNSA. The J segment lost 7 bases and the V segment lost 3 bases, leaving 11 bases of the junction unmatched. The CDR3 coding sequence is TGTGCCAGCAGCTTCTATCTTGGACAGGGGGCAAGGAATGAGCAGTTCTTC. Protein product: CASSFYLGQGARNEQFF.

This clonotype came up many times. The V call is TRBV12-3 or TRBV12-4, the J call TRBJ1-5; D is unresolved. Trimming shortened V by 3 bases and J by 0 bases, and 3 bases separated the two germline ends. The CDR3 is 13 amino acids. The CDR3 loop is CASSFSSNQPQHF. CDR3 sequence (DNA): TGTGCCAGCAGTTTTTCTAGCAATCAGCCCCAGCATTTT.

There are many counts of this clonotype. This rearrangement joins TRBV20-1 to TRBJ1-2, with D possibly TRBD1 on 5 matching bases. This CDR3 is built from 14 residues. Germline V gene data show CDR1 as DFQATT and CDR2 as SNEGSKA (reference sequence). Trimming removed 7 bases from V and 4 bases from J, with 19 bases in between. The CDR3 nucleotides read TGCAGTGTCGCGGACACCTCTGTCGGCTATGGCTACACCTTC. Residues: CSVADTSVGYGYTF.

This clonotype was counted a few times. This sequence joins TRBV27 and TRBJ2-2, with D possibly TRBD2 on 5 matching bases. This CDR3 contains 15 residues. Trimming took 3 bases from V and 4 from J, leaving 12 bases between them. Germline CDR1 reads MNHEY; CDR2 reads SMNVEV (reference sequence). In nucleotides, the CDR3 is TGTGCCAGCAGTTTGTGGGAGCCCGGCACCGGGGAGCTGTTTTTT. Translating gives CASSLWEPGTGELFF.

J is TRBJ2-7 and V is TRBV5-1, with 10 nucleotides matching TRBD2. Germline-derived CDR1 and CDR2 are SGHRS and YFSETQ. The length of the CDR3 is 15 residues. J was trimmed by 2 bases and V by 4 bases; bases with no gene match: 6. As DNA, the CDR3 is TGCGCCAGCAGCCCAAGGACTAGCGGACCCTACGAGCAGTACTTC. It is translated as CASSPRTSGPYEQYF.

The CDR3 loop reads CSVPTNPTGELFF. The CDR3 DNA reads TGCAGTGTCCCGACAAACCCAACCGGGGAGCTGTTTTTT. The rearrangement joins TRBV20-1 to TRBJ2-2; D gene uncertain. This CDR3 spans 13 amino acids. V lost 7 bases to trimming and J lost 5 bases, with 14 bases between them. Germline CDR1 and CDR2: DFQATT and SNEGSKA (reference sequence).

Written as DNA, the CDR3 is TGTGCCAGCAGCCCCGAGTCCGTCTACGAGCAGTACTTC. The encoded protein is CASSPESVYEQYF. The chain employs TRBV21-1 and TRBJ2-7; the table's D call, TRBD2, was not checked against the DNA. TRBV21-1 is noted as a pseudogene. The length of the CDR3 is 13 residues.

The rearrangement joins TRBV5-6 to TRBJ2-3; D call uncertain. Germline assignment: CDR1 SGHDT and CDR2 YYEEEE. Trimming left V 4 bases short and J 1 base short, with 13 bases between. This CDR3 is built from 15 residues. CDR3 sequence (DNA): TGTGCCAGCAGCCCTCCCGGCGCAGGCACAGATACGCAGTATTTT. Its protein is CASSPPGAGTDTQYF.

In this sample, this clonotype turned up a few times. V usage is TRBV12-3 or TRBV12-4 and J usage is TRBJ2-5, with 12 bases lining up with TRBD2. The V gene end was trimmed by 4 bases and the J gene end by 2 bases; junction bases not matched to a gene: 5. CDR3 length: 16 amino acids. The CDR3 reads CASSSLTSGGQETQYF. The CDR3 bases are TGTGCCAGCAGTTCCTTGACTAGCGGGGGTCAAGAGACCCAGTACTTC.

The V and J genes are TRBV5-1 and TRBJ1-5, with 10 bases fitting TRBD1. The CDR3 length is 15 residues. V lost 7 bases and J lost 0; bases outside the gene matches: 4. Germline CDR1 SGHRS, CDR2 YFSETQ. CDR3 loop: CASRGTGDSNQPQHF. In DNA form, the CDR3 reads TGCGCCAGCCGCGGGACAGGGGATAGCAATCAGCCCCAGCATTTT.

This sequence joins TRBV6-5 and TRBJ2-7; 10 nucleotides align to TRBD1. Germline CDR1 is MNHEY and CDR2 is SVGAGI. CDR3 length: 15 amino acids. Trimming took 6 bases from V and 5 from J; bases not matched to a gene: 10. In DNA form, the CDR3 reads TGTGCCAGCAGCTATACCGGGACAGGGGCCAACGAGCAGTACTTC. As protein: CASSYTGTGANEQYF.

This clonotype was detected only a few times. The J gene is TRBJ2-2, the V gene TRBV5-1; D assignment may be TRBD1 or TRBD2 (5 bases each). Trimming cost V 2 bases and J 1 base, with 9 bases left between them. Germline assignment: CDR1 SGHRS and CDR2 YFSETQ. The CDR3 runs to 15 residues. The CDR3 nucleotides are TGCGCCAGCAGCTTTGGGACGTTGAACACCGGGGAGCTGTTTTTT. Translated: CASSFGTLNTGELFF.

This clonotype was seen a handful of times. The gene calls are TRBV20-1 and TRBJ1-4; D unclear. CDR3 length equals 16 residues. Germline loops: CDR1 DFQATT, CDR2 SNEGSKA (reference sequence). Trimming took off 2 bases at V and 0 bases at J, with 13 bases between the two ends. CDR3 residues: CSARPAGLTTNEKLFF. The CDR3 nucleotides read TGCAGTGCTAGACCAGCGGGTTTGACAACTAATGAAAAACTGTTTTTT.

The CDR3: CASSSPSGRPSSYEQYF. The CDR3 region has the DNA TGTGCCAGCAGCTCGCCTAGCGGGAGGCCCTCATCTTACGAGCAGTACTTC. The V call is TRBV7-2, the J call TRBJ2-7; 11 positions match TRBD2. CDR1 and CDR2 (germline): SGHTA, FQGNSA. This CDR3 region has 17 residues. V lost 4 bases, J lost 4 bases, and 12 bases stayed unmatched.

This clonotype was detected a few times. The chain combines TRBV15 with TRBJ1-5, with TRBD1 matching over 8 bases. The CDR3 runs 15 residues. Germline V gene data show CDR1 as LNHNV and CDR2 as YYDKDF (reference sequence). Germline trimming cut 8 bases from V and 3 bases from J; bases unmatched to any gene: 9. CDR3 protein: CATETGEAPNQPQHF. For the CDR3, the DNA is TGTGCCACCGAGACAGGGGAGGCGCCCAATCAGCCCCAGCATTTT.

This clonotype was found a few times. This chain joins TRBV6-1 and TRBJ2-7; D is ambiguous. Trimming removed 1 base from V and 6 bases from J, with 10 bases in between. Germline V CDR1 and CDR2: MNHNS, SASEGT. This CDR3 region has 13 residues. The CDR3 here is CASSEGALSEQYF. The CDR3 nucleotides are TGTGCCAGCAGTGAAGGTGCGCTGTCCGAGCAGTACTTC.

This clonotype was found a few times. The chain recombines TRBV15 with TRBJ2-5, with a possible D match to TRBD1 (5 bases). The germline CDR1 and CDR2 sequences are LNHNV and YYDKDF (reference sequence). There are 12 residues in the CDR3. Trimming cost V 3 bases and J 7 bases, with 9 bases left between them. This CDR3 is CATSSMGLTQYF. Written as DNA, the CDR3 is TGTGCCACCAGCAGTATGGGGCTGACCCAGTACTTC. The whole variable domain, remainder taken from reference TRBV15 and TRBJ2-5, is DAMVIQNPRYQVTQFGKPVTLSCSQTLNHNVMYWYQQKSSQAPKLLFHYYDKDFNNEADTPDNFQSRRPNTSFCFLDIRSPGLGDTAMYLCATSSMGLTQYFGPGTRLLVL.

This clonotype was detected only a few times. The chain has TRBV15 and TRBJ1-1; the match to TRBD1 covers 7 bases. Germline lookup yields CDR1 LNHNV and CDR2 YYDKDF (reference sequence). The CDR3 covers 15 residues. V lost 1 base, J lost 0 bases, and 2 bases stayed unmatched. Here the CDR3 DNA reads TGTGCCACCAGCAGAGGGGGACAGATGAACACTGAAGCTTTCTTT. It translates to CATSRGGQMNTEAFF.

The chain combines TRBV6-5 with TRBJ2-7; no reliable D call. Trimming stripped 2 bases from V and 2 bases from J, with 13 bases between. The CDR3 has 15 amino acids. Germline V gives CDR1 MNHEY, CDR2 SVGAGI. The CDR3 loop is CASSYPGSVPYEQYF. The CDR3 DNA follows: TGTGCCAGCAGTTACCCCGGTTCAGTCCCCTACGAGCAGTACTTC.